Sequencing of this TCR beta chain was carried out in a study of T-cell reconstitution after alpha-beta-depleted transplantation in children. Findings of the study overall: At one year after transplant, newly produced T cells mostly accounted for T-cell counts and diversity.

This clonotype was picked up a small number of times. Its target is not known. Unique molecular identifiers were incorporated during preparation of the TCRbeta library. TCRdb reprocessed the PCR reads with MiXCR, giving one entry per CDR3 protein. The top ten clones hold around 5% of a sample with around 800,000 distinct CDR3 sequences, around 17% of them seen once. The CDR3 is made up of 13 amino acids. V gave up 7 bases and J gave up 4 bases; unmatched junction bases: 5. The receptor's source is a male patient younger than 18 who had a stem cell transplant for acute lymphoblastic leukemia, so the T cells may come from the graft donor. This rearrangement joins TRBV12-3 or TRBV12-4 to TRBJ2-5; 8 nucleotides align to TRBD1. Material: PBMCs, mostly from graft donor cells, obtained 360 days after TCRalphabeta/CD19-depleted stem cell transplant. CDR3 in DNA: TGTGCCAGCACCGCAACAGGGGGAGAGACCCAGTACTTC. It translates to CASTATGGETQYF.